This paragraph covers one TCR beta chain sequence. Its antigen is unknown. The germline V gene has CDR1 DFQATT and CDR2 SNEGSKA (reference sequence). The CDR3 has 14 amino acids. Trimming took off 6 bases at V and 0 bases at J, with 15 bases between the two ends. The data originate from a study of T-cell reconstitution after alpha-beta-depleted transplantation in children. General study results and limits: It was reported that alpha-beta T cells came from several hundred expanded graft clones (about two months after transplant).

For TCRbeta, the library was prepared with unique molecular identifiers. TCRdb independently ran MiXCR on the PCR reads; one entry per CDR3 protein. The repertoire includes approximately 270,000 distinct CDR3 sequences, 20% to 30% of them detected once, and roughly 5% sits in the top ten. The chain has TRBV20-1 and TRBJ2-7; a weak D match, TRBD2 (6 bases). The input for sequencing was PBMCs, mostly from graft donor cells, taken 360 days after TCRalphabeta/CD19-depleted stem cell transplant. The source of this sequence is a female patient aged 2 to 10 who had a stem cell transplant for congenital amegakaryocytic thrombocytopenia, so the T cells may come from the graft donor. This chain's CDR3 is CSASGGVNSYEQYF. The DNA of the CDR3 is TGCAGTGCCTCCGGGGGTGTAAACTCCTACGAGCAGTACTTC.